The sequence of this TCR beta chain was determined in a study of regulatory T cells in long-lasting Graves disease. This clonotype was counted at least ten times. Noted time point: newly diagnosed GD, antithyroid drugs for less than 3 months. Making the TCR library involved RNA that had been extracted from PBMCs. Sequencing libraries for TCR beta were prepared with iRepertoire HTBI primers and Arm-PCR of CDR3 regions. TCRdb independently ran MiXCR on the multiplex PCR reads; one entry per CDR3 protein. The table includes approximately 460,000 distinct CDR3 sequences, 15% to 20% detected once. In germline, CDR1 is MDHEN, CDR2 SYDVKM. The CDR3 spans 13 residues. V lost 4 bases to trimming and J lost 5 bases, with 11 bases between them. The same data also contributed to another study, on T cells in Graves' hyperthyroidism and ophthalmopathy. That publication notes: The TCR CDR3 was amplified in a first-round RT-PCR using the HTBI primer set.

The J gene is TRBJ2-5, the V gene TRBV28; D gene ambiguous. The sequenced sample was peripheral blood mononuclear cells (PBMCs), obtained at new diagnosis, from a patient treated with antithyroid drugs. The TCR was taken from a woman younger than 45 with Graves disease. CDR3 sequence: CASSWAKMETQYF. Here the CDR3 DNA reads TGTGCCAGCAGTTGGGCAAAGATGGAGACCCAGTACTTC.